This entry lists 27 T cell receptor beta chains sequenced from one sample in a study. A single record per CDR3 protein comes from TCRdb applying MiXCR to the RT-PCR reads. The sample lists almost 700,000 distinct CDR3 sequences; approximately 15% were seen once. Sequenced sample: memory CD4+ T cells from blood. The source is a female donor in good health, serving as a healthy control.

V and J are TRBV6-1 and TRBJ1-2; a possible D gene is TRBD1 (6 bases). CDR1 is MNHNS, CDR2 SASEGT, per germline. The CDR3 extends over 15 amino acids. The V gene lost 3 bases and the J gene lost 5 bases, with 16 bases spanning the gap. CDR3 DNA: TGTGCCAGCAGTGAGCCGACAGGATTCTCTTATGGCTACACCTTC. It codes for CASSEPTGFSYGYTF.

In this sample, this clonotype turned up many times. This chain uses TRBV5-1 with TRBJ2-7, with 7 bases aligning to TRBD1. CDR3 length: 14 residues. With V trimmed by 4 bases and J by 6 bases, 10 bases remained unmatched. CDR1 is SGHRS and CDR2 is YFSETQ in the germline V gene. The CDR3 region has the DNA TGCGCCAGCAGCGCAGGGGGAGTGGGGACCGAGCAGTACTTC. Translated: CASSAGGVGTEQYF.

The chain combines TRBV20-1 with TRBJ1-5, with D hard to call. V shed 5 bases and J shed 2 bases, with 10 bases lying between them. The CDR3 has 13 residues. Germline V gene data show CDR1 as DFQATT and CDR2 as SNEGSKA (reference sequence). The CDR3 is CSAHGEGNQPQHF. The CDR3, as DNA: TGCAGTGCTCATGGTGAGGGCAATCAGCCCCAGCATTTT.

This clonotype was picked up a small number of times. This chain uses TRBV20-1 with TRBJ2-3; possibly TRBD2 for D (6 bases). Deletions cut 5 bases from V and 4 bases from J, with 13 bases between. The CDR3 sequence is 13 residues long. From germline, CDR1 is DFQATT and CDR2 SNEGSKA (reference sequence). The CDR3 DNA sequence: TGCAGTGCTTCGCGGGAACGAGCAGATACGCAGTATTTT. Encoded protein: CSASRERADTQYF.

This rearrangement joins TRBV28 to TRBJ1-4; no definite D call. This CDR3 region has 13 residues. Trimming left V 3 bases short and J 5 bases short, with 7 bases between. Germline CDR1 and CDR2: MDHEN and SYDVKM. The CDR3 sequence: CASSFLVNEKLFF. In DNA, the CDR3 is TGTGCCAGCAGTTTTCTAGTAAATGAAAAACTGTTTTTT.

This clonotype was counted between two and nine times. This chain links TRBV6-2 or TRBV6-3 with TRBJ2-7, with 14 bases lining up with TRBD2. Germline-derived CDR1 and CDR2 are MNHEY and SVGEGT. The CDR3 runs 17 residues. V was clipped by 5 bases and J by 5 bases; unmatched bases: 11. The CDR3 nucleotides are TGTGCCAGCAGTCCTGGGACTAGCGGGAGTACTTCCAACGAGCAGTACTTC. Its translation is CASSPGTSGSTSNEQYF.

The V and J genes are TRBV5-1 and TRBJ2-3, with a possible D match to TRBD1 (5 bases). V was pared by 0 bases and J by 3 bases, with 11 bases between. Germline values: CDR1 SGHRS, CDR2 YFSETQ. This CDR3 contains 15 residues. The CDR3 here is CASSLEGRETDTQYF. The CDR3 DNA sequence: TGCGCCAGCAGCTTGGAGGGCAGGGAAACAGATACGCAGTATTTT.

The chain employs TRBV30 and TRBJ1-4; D not certain. CDR3 size: 18 residues. Deletions cut 0 bases from V and 4 bases from J, with 21 bases between. Germline CDR1 and CDR2: GTSNPN and SVGIG (reference sequence). For the CDR3, the DNA is TGTGCCTGGAGTGTATCCTCCCACCGGGCGGGGTATAATGAAAAACTGTTTTTT. Translated: CAWSVSSHRAGYNEKLFF.

This clonotype was seen only a few times. V gene TRBV5-5 combines with J gene TRBJ1-5, with TRBD1 matching 8 bases. The germline gives CDR1 SGHKS, CDR2 YYEKEE (reference sequence). The CDR3 loop spans 15 amino acids. Trimming removed 4 bases from V and 5 bases from J; junction bases left unmatched: 8. The CDR3, as DNA: TGTGCCAGCAGCCGGACAGGGACAGCCTATCAGCCCCAGCATTTT. It yields the protein CASSRTGTAYQPQHF.

This clonotype was counted only a few times. V is TRBV6-1 and J is TRBJ1-1, with D possibly being TRBD1 (5 bases). V was clipped by 0 bases and J by 6 bases, with 14 bases between them. The CDR3 contains 15 residues. Looked up from germline, CDR1 is MNHNS and CDR2 is SASEGT. The CDR3 nucleotides read TGTGCCAGCAGTGAAGCGGCGGGGGGACGATCTGAAGCTTTCTTT. This gives the protein CASSEAAGGRSEAFF.

In this sample, this clonotype turned up a few times. V and J are TRBV20-1 and TRBJ1-1, with 7 positions matching TRBD1. The CDR3 is 13 residues long. Looked up from germline, CDR1 is DFQATT and CDR2 is SNEGSKA (reference sequence). V shed 4 bases, J shed 8 bases, and the junction held 10 bases outside the gene matches. CDR3 sequence: CSANRQGMKEAFF. The CDR3 region has the DNA TGCAGTGCTAACAGACAGGGAATGAAGGAAGCTTTCTTT.

The V call is TRBV5-1, the J call TRBJ2-3; the D gene is possibly TRBD2 (6 bases). V shed 4 bases and J shed 5 bases, with 14 bases lying between them. This CDR3 has 14 residues. Germline CDR1 reads SGHRS; CDR2 reads YFSETQ. The DNA for the CDR3 is TGCGCCAGCAGCGGGAGGCCACAGGAAGATACGCAGTATTTT. The encoded protein is CASSGRPQEDTQYF.

The rearrangement links TRBV27 to TRBJ2-5; 7 positions match TRBD2. The CDR3 totals 16 residues. J lost 1 base, V lost 11 bases, and 16 bases had no gene match. From germline, CDR1 is MNHEY and CDR2 SMNVEV (reference sequence). The CDR3 DNA follows: TGTGCCCCCCCTCAAGGGCTAGCGGACATCCAAGAGACCCAGTACTTC. It is translated as CAPPQGLADIQETQYF.

The gene calls are TRBV5-1 and TRBJ2-1, with a possible D match to TRBD2 (5 bases). The ends were cut back, 4 bases at V and 5 bases at J, with 16 bases in the middle. This CDR3 is 15 amino acids long. Germline loops: CDR1 SGHRS, CDR2 YFSETQ. The CDR3 DNA is TGCGCCAGCAGCGGTGATGGACTGGCTAACAATGAGCAGTTCTTC. Amino acid sequence: CASSGDGLANNEQFF.

In this sample, this clonotype turned up many times. V is TRBV7-8 and J is TRBJ2-7, with D perhaps TRBD1 (6 bases). The ends were cut back, 5 bases at V and 1 base at J, with 12 bases in the middle. The CDR3 runs 14 residues. Germline CDR1 is SGHVS and CDR2 is FQNEAQ. The CDR3 protein is CASSPQTGSYEQYF. CDR3 DNA sequence: TGTGCCAGCAGCCCGCAGACAGGTTCCTACGAGCAGTACTTC. Full variable domain (remainder filled in from reference TRBV7-8 and TRBJ2-7): GAGVSQSPRYKVAKRGQDVALRCDPISGHVSLFWYQQALGQGPEFLTYFQNEAQLDKSGLPSDRFFAERPEGSVSTLKIQRTQQEDSAVYLCASSPQTGSYEQYFGPGTRLTVT.

This chain joins TRBV20-1 and TRBJ1-1, with 9 bases aligning to TRBD1. The germline V gene has CDR1 DFQATT and CDR2 SNEGSKA (reference sequence). The CDR3 loop spans 14 amino acids. V dropped 7 bases and J dropped 3; count of bases not matched to a gene: 9. CDR3 in DNA: TGCAGTGTCCCTGTGACAGGGGGGGACACTGAAGCTTTCTTT. Protein product: CSVPVTGGDTEAFF.

This clonotype has at least ten counts. The CDR3 coding sequence is TGTGCCAGCAGTATCCGGGACACCCTCCACTTT. The encoded protein is CASSIRDTLHF. The V call is TRBV28, the J call TRBJ1-6, with D possibly being TRBD1 (6 bases). Germline loops: CDR1 MDHEN, CDR2 SYDVKM. Deletions cut 5 bases from V and 14 bases from J, with 10 bases between. This CDR3 has 11 amino acids.

This clonotype was seen ten or more times. The chain is built from TRBV24-1 and TRBJ2-2, with D possibly being TRBD1 or TRBD2 (6 bases each). The CDR3 is 13 amino acids. V was cut by 6 bases and J by 5 bases, with 9 bases left in between. Germline CDR1 KGHDR, CDR2 SFDVKD. The CDR3 DNA reads TGTGCCACCAGTCCGGGGGCTACCGGGGAGCTGTTTTTT. Translating it yields CATSPGATGELFF.

This clonotype was seen many times. This chain joins TRBV6-5 and TRBJ1-3; 9 bases are shared with TRBD1. This CDR3 is 15 amino acids long. Germline loops: CDR1 MNHEY, CDR2 SVGAGI. V shed 6 bases and J 2 bases; nucleotides not matched to a gene: 5. The CDR3: CASRFDRGTGNTIYF. In DNA form, the CDR3 reads TGTGCCAGCAGATTCGACAGGGGGACTGGAAACACCATATATTTT.

This clonotype was recorded many times. The chain uses TRBV20-1 and TRBJ2-2; D remains unclear. Germline CDR1 DFQATT, CDR2 SNEGSKA (reference sequence). The CDR3 is 14 amino acids. Trimming pared 1 base from V and 0 bases from J, leaving 6 bases between. The CDR3 coding sequence is TGCAGTGCTAGAGGGTCCACGAACACCGGGGAGCTGTTTTTT. Its protein product is CSARGSTNTGELFF.

The chain employs TRBV6-6 and TRBJ1-4; D gene unclear. Looked up from germline, CDR1 is MNHNY and CDR2 is SVGAGI (reference sequence). V was clipped by 6 bases and J by 4 bases, with 24 bases between them. This CDR3 contains 18 residues. The CDR3: CASRPLLAGRINNEKLFF. DNA for the CDR3: TGTGCCAGCAGGCCACTATTGGCAGGCCGGATTAATAATGAAAAACTGTTTTTT.

The chain recombines TRBV9 with TRBJ2-7, with TRBD2 matching 8 bases. Germline V gene sequence: CDR1 SGDLS, CDR2 YYNGEE. The CDR3 is made up of 15 amino acids. After removal of 1 base from V and 6 bases from J, the junction contained 9 bases not matched to a gene. The CDR3 spells CASSVRAGDFGEQYF. CDR3 nucleotide sequence: TGTGCCAGCAGCGTAAGAGCGGGGGACTTCGGCGAGCAGTACTTC.

This rearrangement joins TRBV4-2 to TRBJ2-3; no definite D call. Germline V lookup: CDR1 LGHNA, CDR2 YNFKEQ. V was cut by 1 base and J by 5 bases, with 10 bases left in between. The CDR3 length is 14 residues. The CDR3 DNA reads as TGTGCCAGCAGCCAAGCCGTGCAAGGAGATACGCAGTATTTT. Encoded protein: CASSQAVQGDTQYF.

This clonotype was picked up many times. This chain uses TRBV6-2 or TRBV6-3 with TRBJ2-3, with TRBD1 matching over 9 bases. V trimming: 2 bases; J trimming: 5 bases; junction bases outside the gene matches: 2. The germline gives CDR1 MNHEY, CDR2 SVGEGT. This CDR3 spans 14 amino acids. As DNA, the CDR3 is TGTGCCAGCAGTTACCCGGACAGGGGAGATACGCAGTATTTT. Translating it yields CASSYPDRGDTQYF.

This clonotype came up a few times. For the CDR3, the DNA is TGCAGCGTTCCAGTCGGTAGAAAGGCTTTCTTT. Translating it yields CSVPVGRKAFF. The chain is built from TRBV29-1 and TRBJ1-1; D unresolved. V lost 5 bases to trimming and J lost 11 bases, with 15 bases between them. Germline V gene lookup returns CDR1 SQVTM and CDR2 ANQGSEA. The CDR3 is 11 amino acids.

The sample holds a few counts of this clonotype. This sequence joins TRBV6-1 and TRBJ2-3, with 7 bases lining up with TRBD1. CDR1 and CDR2 from the germline V gene are MNHNS and SASEGT. J gave up 2 bases and V 6 bases, and 14 bases lay outside the gene matches. This CDR3 comprises 17 residues. CDR3 DNA: TGTGCCAGCAGCCTGTCCATTACAGGGGCCATCACAGATACGCAGTATTTT. Residues: CASSLSITGAITDTQYF.

This clonotype has only one observation. The chain combines TRBV6-2 or TRBV6-3 with TRBJ2-2; TRBD1 matches at 9 bases. The CDR3 is 12 residues long. The V gene's germline CDR1 is MNHEY and CDR2 SVGEGT. CDR3 protein: CGGQGYTGELFF. CDR3 in DNA: TGTGGAGGACAGGGGTACACCGGGGAGCTGTTTTTT.